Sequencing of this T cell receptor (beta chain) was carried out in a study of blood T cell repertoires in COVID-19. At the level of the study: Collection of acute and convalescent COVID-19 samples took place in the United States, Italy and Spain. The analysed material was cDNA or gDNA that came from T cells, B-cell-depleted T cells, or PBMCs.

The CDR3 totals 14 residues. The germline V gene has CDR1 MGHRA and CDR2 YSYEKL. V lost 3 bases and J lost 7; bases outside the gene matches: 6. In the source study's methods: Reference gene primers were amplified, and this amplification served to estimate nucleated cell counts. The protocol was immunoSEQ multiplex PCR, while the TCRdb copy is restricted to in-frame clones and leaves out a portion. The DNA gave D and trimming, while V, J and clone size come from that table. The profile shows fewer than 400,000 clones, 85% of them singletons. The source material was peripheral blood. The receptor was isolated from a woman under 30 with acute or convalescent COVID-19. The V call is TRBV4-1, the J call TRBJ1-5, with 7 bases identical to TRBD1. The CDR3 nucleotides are TGCGCCAGCAGCCACTCTAACAGGGGCCAGCCCCAGCATTTT. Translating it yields CASSHSNRGQPQHF.